This T cell receptor (beta chain) appears in the sequencing data of a study of human T cells and chemical hapten exposure. TCRdb recomputed calls from the RACE reads with MiXCR, one row per CDR3 protein. This sample has around 380,000 distinct CDR3 sequences; about 4.4% occur once, and the top ten carry about 2.2%. Time point denoted: patch test 1, 2 weeks after DPC sensitization. As to treatment: therapeutic diphenylcyclopropenone sensitization with weekly scalp DPC. This clonotype has more than one count but fewer than ten. CDR1 and CDR2 (germline): SQVTM, ANQGSEA. After removal of 5 bases from V and 3 bases from J, the junction contained 11 bases not matched to a gene. The CDR3 spans 16 residues.

The sequences come from whole blood, collected in connection with sensitization to the hapten diphenylcyclopropenone (DPC). The chain links TRBV29-1 to TRBJ1-3, with 9 bases identical to TRBD1. This receptor was identified in a woman between 50 and 59 years old with alopecia areata. Some clones in this sample may be carry-over from other donors' samples. In nucleotides, the CDR3 is TGCAGCGTTAAAACTCACAGGGGGCGAGGTGGAAACACCATATATTTT. As protein: CSVKTHRGRGGNTIYF.